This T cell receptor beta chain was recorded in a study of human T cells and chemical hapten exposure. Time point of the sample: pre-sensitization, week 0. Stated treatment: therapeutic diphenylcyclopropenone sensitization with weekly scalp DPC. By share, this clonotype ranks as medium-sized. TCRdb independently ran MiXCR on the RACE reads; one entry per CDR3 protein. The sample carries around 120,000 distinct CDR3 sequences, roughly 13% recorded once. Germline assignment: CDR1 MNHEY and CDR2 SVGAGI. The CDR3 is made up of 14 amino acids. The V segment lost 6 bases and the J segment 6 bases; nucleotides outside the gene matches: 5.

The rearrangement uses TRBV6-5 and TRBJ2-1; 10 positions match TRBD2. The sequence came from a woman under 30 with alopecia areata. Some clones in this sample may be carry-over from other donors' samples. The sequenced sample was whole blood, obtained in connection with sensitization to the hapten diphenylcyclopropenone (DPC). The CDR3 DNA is TGTGCCAGCAGCCCCAGGACTAGCGGCAATGAGCAGTTCTTC. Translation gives CASSPRTSGNEQFF.